This TCR beta chain was sequenced in a study of PD-L1 blockade in urothelial cancer. TCRdb's table, derived via immunoSEQ multiplex PCR, lists solely in-frame clones and lacks some. This table has tens of thousands of clones, roughly 80% appearing once. The time point here: pretreatment peripheral blood. This clone turned up a few times. V gave up 2 bases and J gave up 5 bases, with 14 bases separating them. The CDR3 spans 14 residues. Per germline, CDR1 GTSNPN and CDR2 SVGIG (reference sequence). The chain joins TRBV30 to TRBJ2-3, with D possibly matching TRBD2 (5 bases). The material was PBMCs, obtained around atezolizumab (anti-PD-L1) treatment. This TCR was recovered from a man aged 80 or over with urothelial cancer. The CDR3, as DNA: TGTGCCTGGAGTCGAGGGTTGGGTGAAGATACGCAGTATTTT. This codes for CAWSRGLGEDTQYF.